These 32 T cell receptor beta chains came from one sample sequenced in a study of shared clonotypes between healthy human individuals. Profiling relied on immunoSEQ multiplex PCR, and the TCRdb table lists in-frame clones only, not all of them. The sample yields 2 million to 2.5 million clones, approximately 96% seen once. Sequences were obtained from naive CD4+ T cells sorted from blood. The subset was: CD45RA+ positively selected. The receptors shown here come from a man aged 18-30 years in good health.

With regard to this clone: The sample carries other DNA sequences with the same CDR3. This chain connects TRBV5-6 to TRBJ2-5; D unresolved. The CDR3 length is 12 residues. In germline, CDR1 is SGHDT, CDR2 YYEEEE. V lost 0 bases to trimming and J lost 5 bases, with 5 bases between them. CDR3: CASSLVRETQYF. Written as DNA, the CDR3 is TGTGCCAGCAGCTTGGTCAGGGAGACCCAGTACTTC. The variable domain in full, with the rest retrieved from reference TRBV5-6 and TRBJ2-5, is DAGVTQSPTHLIKTRGQQVTLRCSPKSGHDTVSWYQQALGQGPQFIFQYYEEEERQRGNFPDRFSGHQFPNYSSELNVNALLLGDSALYLCASSLVRETQYFGPGTRLLVL.

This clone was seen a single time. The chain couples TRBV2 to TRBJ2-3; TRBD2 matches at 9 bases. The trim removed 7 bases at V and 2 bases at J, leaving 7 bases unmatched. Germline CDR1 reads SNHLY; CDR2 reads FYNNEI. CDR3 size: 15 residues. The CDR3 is CASKGGRELTDTQYF. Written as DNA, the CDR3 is TGTGCCAGCAAGGGCGGGAGGGAACTCACAGATACGCAGTATTTT.

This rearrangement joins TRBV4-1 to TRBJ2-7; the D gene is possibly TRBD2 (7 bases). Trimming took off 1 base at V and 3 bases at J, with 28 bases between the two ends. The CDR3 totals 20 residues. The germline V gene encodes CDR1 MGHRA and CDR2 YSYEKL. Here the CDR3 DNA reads TGCGCCAGCAGCCAAGTGCCCGCCCCCGGTGGCGGGGGCTTAGGCTACGAGCAGTACTTC. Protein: CASSQVPAPGGGGLGYEQYF.

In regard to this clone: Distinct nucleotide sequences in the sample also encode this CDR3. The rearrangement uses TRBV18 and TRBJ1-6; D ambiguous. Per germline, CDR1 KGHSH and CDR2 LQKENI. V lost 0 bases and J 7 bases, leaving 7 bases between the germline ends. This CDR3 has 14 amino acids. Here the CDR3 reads CASSPPGTNSPLHF. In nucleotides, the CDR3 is TGTGCCAGCTCACCACCGGGCACCAATTCACCCCTCCACTTT.

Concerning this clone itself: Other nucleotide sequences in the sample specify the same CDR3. Here the CDR3 DNA reads TGTGCCAGCAGCTTAGCTAGCTACAATGAGCAGTTCTTC. Its translation: CASSLASYNEQFF. The chain has TRBV7-2 and TRBJ2-1; D remains ambiguous. The germline CDR1 and CDR2 sequences are SGHTA and FQGNSA. The length of the CDR3 is 13 residues. Deletions cut 0 bases from V and 3 bases from J, with 3 bases between.

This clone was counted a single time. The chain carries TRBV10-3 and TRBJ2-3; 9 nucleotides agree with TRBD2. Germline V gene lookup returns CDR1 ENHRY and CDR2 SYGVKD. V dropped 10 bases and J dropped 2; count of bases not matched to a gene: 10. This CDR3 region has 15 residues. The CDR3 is CATNPGLAYTDTQYF. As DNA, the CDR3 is TGTGCCACGAATCCGGGACTAGCCTACACAGATACGCAGTATTTT.

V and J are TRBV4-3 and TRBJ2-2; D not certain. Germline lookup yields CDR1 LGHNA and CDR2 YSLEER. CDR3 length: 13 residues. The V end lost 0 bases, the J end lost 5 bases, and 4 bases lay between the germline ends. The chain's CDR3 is CASSQERTGELFF. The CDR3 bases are TGCGCCAGCAGCCAAGAAAGAACCGGGGAGCTGTTTTTT.

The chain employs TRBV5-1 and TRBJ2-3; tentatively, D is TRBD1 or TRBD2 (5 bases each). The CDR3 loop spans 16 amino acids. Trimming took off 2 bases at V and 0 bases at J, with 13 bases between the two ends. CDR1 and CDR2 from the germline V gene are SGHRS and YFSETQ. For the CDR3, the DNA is TGCGCCAGCAGCTTCGAAGGGGACCCAAGCACAGATACGCAGTATTTT. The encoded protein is CASSFEGDPSTDTQYF.

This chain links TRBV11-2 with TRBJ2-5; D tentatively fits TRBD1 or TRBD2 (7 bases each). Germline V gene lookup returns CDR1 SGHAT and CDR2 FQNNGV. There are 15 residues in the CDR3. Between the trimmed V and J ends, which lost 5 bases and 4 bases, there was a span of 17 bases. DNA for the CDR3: TGTGCCAGCAGCCCAGGGGGAGGGCAAGGAGAGACCCAGTACTTC. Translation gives CASSPGGGQGETQYF.

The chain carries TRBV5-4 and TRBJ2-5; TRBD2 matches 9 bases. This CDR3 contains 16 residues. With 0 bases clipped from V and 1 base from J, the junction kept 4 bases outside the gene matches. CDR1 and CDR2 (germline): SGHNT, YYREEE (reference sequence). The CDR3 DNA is TGTGCCAGCAGCTTGGTGTCTAGCGGGGCCCAAGAGACCCAGTACTTC. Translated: CASSLVSSGAQETQYF.

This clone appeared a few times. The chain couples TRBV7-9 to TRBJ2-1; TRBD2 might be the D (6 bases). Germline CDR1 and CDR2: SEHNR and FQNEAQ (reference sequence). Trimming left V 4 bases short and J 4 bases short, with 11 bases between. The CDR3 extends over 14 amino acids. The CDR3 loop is CASSWGGTYNEQFF. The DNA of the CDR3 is TGTGCCAGCAGCTGGGGAGGAACTTACAATGAGCAGTTCTTC.

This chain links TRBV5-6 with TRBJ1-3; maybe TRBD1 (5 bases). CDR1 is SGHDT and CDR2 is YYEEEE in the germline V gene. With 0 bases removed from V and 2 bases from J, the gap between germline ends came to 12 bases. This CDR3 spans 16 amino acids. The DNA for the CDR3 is TGTGCCAGCAGCTTGGGGTTCAGGGAAGCTGGAAACACCATATATTTT. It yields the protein CASSLGFREAGNTIYF. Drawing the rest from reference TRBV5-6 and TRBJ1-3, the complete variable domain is DAGVTQSPTHLIKTRGQQVTLRCSPKSGHDTVSWYQQALGQGPQFIFQYYEEEERQRGNFPDRFSGHQFPNYSSELNVNALLLGDSALYLCASSLGFREAGNTIYFGEGSWLTVV.

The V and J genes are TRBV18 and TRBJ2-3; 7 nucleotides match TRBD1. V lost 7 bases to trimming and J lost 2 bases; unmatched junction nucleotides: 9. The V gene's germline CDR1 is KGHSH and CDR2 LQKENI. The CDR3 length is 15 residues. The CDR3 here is CASYRQGQNTDTQYF. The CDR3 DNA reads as TGTGCCAGCTACAGACAGGGCCAGAACACAGATACGCAGTATTTT.

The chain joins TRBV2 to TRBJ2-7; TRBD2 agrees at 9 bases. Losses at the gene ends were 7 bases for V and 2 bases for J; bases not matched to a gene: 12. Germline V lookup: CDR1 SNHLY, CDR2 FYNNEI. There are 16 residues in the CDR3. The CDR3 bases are TGTGCCAGCACCGTAGATTCAGGCGGGAGGGCCTACGAGCAGTACTTC. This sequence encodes CASTVDSGGRAYEQYF.

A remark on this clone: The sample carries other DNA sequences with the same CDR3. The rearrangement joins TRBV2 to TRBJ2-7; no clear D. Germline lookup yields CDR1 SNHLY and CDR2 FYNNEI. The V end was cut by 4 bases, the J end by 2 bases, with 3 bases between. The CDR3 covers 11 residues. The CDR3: CASSVAYEQYF. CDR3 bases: TGTGCCAGCAGTGTTGCCTACGAGCAGTACTTC.

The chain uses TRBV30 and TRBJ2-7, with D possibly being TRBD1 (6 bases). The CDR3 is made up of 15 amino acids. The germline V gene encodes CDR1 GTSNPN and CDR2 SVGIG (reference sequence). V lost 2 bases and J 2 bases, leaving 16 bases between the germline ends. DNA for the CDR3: TGTGCCTGGAGTCGAGGTACGGGACAAGCCTACGAGCAGTACTTC. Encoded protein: CAWSRGTGQAYEQYF.

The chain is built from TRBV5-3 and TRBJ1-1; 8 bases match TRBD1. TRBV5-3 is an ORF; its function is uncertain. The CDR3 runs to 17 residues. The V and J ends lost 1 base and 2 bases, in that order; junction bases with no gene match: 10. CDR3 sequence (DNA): TGTGCCAGAAGCTTGTGGGCAGGGGGCTTGGCAAACACTGAAGCTTTCTTT. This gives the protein CARSLWAGGLANTEAFF.

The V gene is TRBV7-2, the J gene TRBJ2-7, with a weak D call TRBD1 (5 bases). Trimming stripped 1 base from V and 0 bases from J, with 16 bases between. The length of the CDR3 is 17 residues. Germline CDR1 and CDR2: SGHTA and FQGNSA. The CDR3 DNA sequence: TGTGCCAGCAGCTTAGGAACCCCTCGCCAGGGCTCCTACGAGCAGTACTTC. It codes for CASSLGTPRQGSYEQYF. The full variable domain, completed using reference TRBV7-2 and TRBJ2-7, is GAGVSQSPSNKVTEKGKDVELRCDPISGHTALYWYRQSLGQGLEFLIYFQGNSAPDKSGLPSDRFSAERTGGSVSTLTIQRTQQEDSAVYLCASSLGTPRQGSYEQYFGPGTRLTVT.

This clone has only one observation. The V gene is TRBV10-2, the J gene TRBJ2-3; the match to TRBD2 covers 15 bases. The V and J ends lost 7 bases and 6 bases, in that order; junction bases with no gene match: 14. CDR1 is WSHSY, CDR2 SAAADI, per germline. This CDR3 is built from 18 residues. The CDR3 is CASKEKTGTSGRRDTQYF. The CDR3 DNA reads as TGCGCCAGCAAGGAAAAGACCGGGACTAGCGGGAGGAGGGATACGCAGTATTTT.

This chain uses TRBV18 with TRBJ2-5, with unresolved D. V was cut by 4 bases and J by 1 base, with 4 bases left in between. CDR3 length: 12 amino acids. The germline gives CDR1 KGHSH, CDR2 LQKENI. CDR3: CASSLAQETQYF. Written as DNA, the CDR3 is TGTGCCAGCTCACTTGCCCAAGAGACCCAGTACTTC.

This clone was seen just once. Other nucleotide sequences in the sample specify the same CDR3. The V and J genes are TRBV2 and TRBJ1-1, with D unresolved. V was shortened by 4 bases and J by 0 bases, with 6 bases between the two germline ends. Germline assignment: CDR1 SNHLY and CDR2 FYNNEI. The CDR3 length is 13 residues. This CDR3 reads CASSVRMNTEAFF. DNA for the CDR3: TGTGCCAGCAGTGTTAGGATGAACACTGAAGCTTTCTTT.

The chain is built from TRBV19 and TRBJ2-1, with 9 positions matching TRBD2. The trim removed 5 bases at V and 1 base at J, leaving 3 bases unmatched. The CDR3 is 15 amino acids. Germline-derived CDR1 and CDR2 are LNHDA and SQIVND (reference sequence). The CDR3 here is CASSDSGSSYNEQFF. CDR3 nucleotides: TGTGCCAGTAGTGATAGCGGGAGTTCCTACAATGAGCAGTTCTTC.

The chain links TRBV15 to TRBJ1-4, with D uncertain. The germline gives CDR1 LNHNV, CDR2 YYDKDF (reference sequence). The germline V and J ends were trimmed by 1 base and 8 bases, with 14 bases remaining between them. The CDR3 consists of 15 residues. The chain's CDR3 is CATSRAKVTTEKLFF. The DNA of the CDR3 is TGTGCCACCAGCAGAGCCAAAGTCACAACGGAAAAACTGTTTTTT.

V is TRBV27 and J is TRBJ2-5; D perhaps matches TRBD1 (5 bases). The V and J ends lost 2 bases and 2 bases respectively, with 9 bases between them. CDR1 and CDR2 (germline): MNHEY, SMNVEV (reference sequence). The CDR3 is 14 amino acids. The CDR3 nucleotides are TGTGCCAGCAGTTTACAGGGCCGACAAGAGACCCAGTACTTC. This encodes CASSLQGRQETQYF.

CDR3 sequence (DNA): TGTGCCACCTACGGGGTCGGGGTCACTGAAGCTTTCTTT. Translating it yields CATYGVGVTEAFF. J is TRBJ1-1 and V is TRBV6-5; D call uncertain. V gave up 10 bases and J gave up 4 bases, with 16 bases separating them. CDR3 size: 13 residues. CDR1 is MNHEY and CDR2 is SVGAGI in the germline V gene.

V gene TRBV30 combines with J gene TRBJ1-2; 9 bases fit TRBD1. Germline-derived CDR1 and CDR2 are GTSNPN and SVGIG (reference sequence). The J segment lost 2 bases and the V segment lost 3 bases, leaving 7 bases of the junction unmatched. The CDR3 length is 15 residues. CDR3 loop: CAWRSQGAINYGYTF. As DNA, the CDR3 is TGTGCCTGGAGGTCACAGGGGGCGATAAACTATGGCTACACCTTC.

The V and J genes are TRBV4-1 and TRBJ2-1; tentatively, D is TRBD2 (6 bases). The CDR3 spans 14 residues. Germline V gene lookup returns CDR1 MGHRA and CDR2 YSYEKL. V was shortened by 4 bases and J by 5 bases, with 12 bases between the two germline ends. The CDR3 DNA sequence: TGCGCCAGCAGCCGTGGACTATCAAACAATGAGCAGTTCTTC. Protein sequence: CASSRGLSNNEQFF.

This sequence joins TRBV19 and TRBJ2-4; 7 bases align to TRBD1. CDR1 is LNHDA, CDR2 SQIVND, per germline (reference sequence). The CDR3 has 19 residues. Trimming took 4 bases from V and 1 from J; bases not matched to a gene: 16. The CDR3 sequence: CASSTLLSTGRVAKNIQYF. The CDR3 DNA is TGTGCCAGTAGTACCTTACTTTCGACAGGGCGGGTGGCCAAAAACATTCAGTACTTC.

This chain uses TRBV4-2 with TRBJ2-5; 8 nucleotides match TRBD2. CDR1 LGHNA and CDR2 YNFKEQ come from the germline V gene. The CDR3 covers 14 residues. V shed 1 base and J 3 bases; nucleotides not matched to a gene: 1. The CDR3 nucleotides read TGTGCCAGCAGCCAAGCGGGGGGGAAAGAGACCCAGTACTTC. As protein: CASSQAGGKETQYF.

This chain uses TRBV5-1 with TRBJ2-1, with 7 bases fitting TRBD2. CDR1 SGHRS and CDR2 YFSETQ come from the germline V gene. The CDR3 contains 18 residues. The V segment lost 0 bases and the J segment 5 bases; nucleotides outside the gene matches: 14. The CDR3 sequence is CASSLGPLGPRGDNEQFF. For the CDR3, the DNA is TGCGCCAGCAGCTTGGGCCCCTTGGGCCCCCGGGGGGACAATGAGCAGTTCTTC.

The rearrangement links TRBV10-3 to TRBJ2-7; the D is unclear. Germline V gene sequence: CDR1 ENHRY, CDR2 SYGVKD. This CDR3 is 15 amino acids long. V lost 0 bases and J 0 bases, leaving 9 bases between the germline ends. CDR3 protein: CAISESGRTSYEQYF. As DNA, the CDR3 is TGTGCCATCAGTGAGTCGGGCAGGACCTCCTACGAGCAGTACTTC.

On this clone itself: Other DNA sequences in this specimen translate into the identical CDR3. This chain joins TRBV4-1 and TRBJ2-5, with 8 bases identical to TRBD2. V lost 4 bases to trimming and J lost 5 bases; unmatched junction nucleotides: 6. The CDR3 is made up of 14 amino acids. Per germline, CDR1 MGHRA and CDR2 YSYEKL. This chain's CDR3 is CASSPPGLGETQYF. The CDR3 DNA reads TGCGCCAGCAGCCCGCCGGGACTAGGGGAGACCCAGTACTTC.